This entry lists 10 T cell receptor beta chains sequenced from one sample in a study of chemoradiotherapy in HPV16-positive cancers. Profiling relied on immunoSEQ multiplex PCR, and the TCRdb table lists in-frame clones only, not all of them. The data contain some 4,900 clones, 65% to 85% of them singletons. The sample here was tumor tissue, taken from a patient who underwent chemoradiotherapy. These receptors were obtained from a human donor with HPV-associated anogenital cancer.

This rearrangement joins TRBV5-5 to TRBJ1-1; D gene uncertain. Germline V gives CDR1 SGHKS, CDR2 YYEKEE (reference sequence). The CDR3 totals 15 residues. Trimming removed 0 bases at V and 0 bases at J, with 9 bases between. The DNA of the CDR3 is TGTGCCAGCAGCTTGGGACGGACCATGAACACTGAAGCTTTCTTT. Its protein product is CASSLGRTMNTEAFF.

V usage is TRBV28 and J usage is TRBJ1-2; possible D gene TRBD1, 6 bases. The germline CDR1 and CDR2 sequences are MDHEN and SYDVKM. Trimming stripped 4 bases from V and 5 bases from J, with 14 bases between. CDR3 size: 14 residues. CDR3 amino acids: CASSSERGRYGYTF. CDR3 sequence (DNA): TGTGCCAGCAGTTCAGAGCGGGGGCGATATGGCTACACCTTC.

For the CDR3, the DNA is TGTGCCTGGAGTCCCCCGGGACAGCCTTGCTTTTCTAGCACAGATACGCAGTATTTT. Its translation is CAWSPPGQPCFSSTDTQYF. The rearrangement links TRBV30 to TRBJ2-3; 7 nucleotides match TRBD1. The CDR3 has 19 residues. Losses at the gene ends were 2 bases for V and 0 bases for J; bases not matched to a gene: 17. Germline assignment: CDR1 GTSNPN and CDR2 SVGIG (reference sequence).

The CDR3 reads CAISGDRGTGNTIYF. In DNA, the CDR3 is TGTGCCATCAGTGGGGACAGGGGCACTGGAAACACCATATATTTT. The chain has TRBV10-3 and TRBJ1-3; 10 bases align to TRBD1. Per germline, CDR1 ENHRY and CDR2 SYGVKD. The CDR3 covers 15 residues. After removal of 4 bases from V and 2 bases from J, the junction contained 2 bases not matched to a gene.

The sample holds a few counts of this clone. V and J are TRBV4-2 and TRBJ1-1; D unclear. The CDR3 is made up of 13 amino acids. Per germline, CDR1 LGHNA and CDR2 YNFKEQ. With 0 bases removed from V and 8 bases from J, the gap between germline ends came to 10 bases. CDR3 in DNA: TGTGCCAGCAGCCAAGATCATTCGACCGAAGCTTTCTTT. It specifies CASSQDHSTEAFF.

The chain joins TRBV13 to TRBJ1-1, with TRBD1 matching over 7 bases. The CDR3 contains 13 residues. Germline CDR1 is PRHDT and CDR2 is FYEKMQ (reference sequence). J was trimmed by 6 bases and V by 7 bases; bases with no gene match: 8. CDR3 residues: CASNQNRGPEAFF. For the CDR3, the DNA is TGTGCCAGCAACCAGAACAGGGGCCCTGAAGCTTTCTTT.

The V and J genes are TRBV2 and TRBJ2-3; the match to TRBD2 covers 12 bases. The V gene's germline CDR1 is SNHLY and CDR2 FYNNEI. The length of the CDR3 is 15 residues. The junction had 8 bases not matched to a gene; V was cut back by 9 bases and J by 4 bases. The CDR3 DNA is TGTGCCAGTGCTAGCGGGGGGGCGCGGGCAGATACGCAGTATTTT. Amino acid sequence: CASASGGARADTQYF.

The chain is built from TRBV15 and TRBJ1-5, with D hard to call. Germline V CDR1 and CDR2: LNHNV, YYDKDF (reference sequence). The CDR3 is 14 amino acids. V dropped 1 base and J dropped 4 bases, with 8 bases sitting between them. CDR3 DNA sequence: TGTGCCACCAGCAGAGGTACCTTTAATCAGCCCCAGCATTTT. Protein: CATSRGTFNQPQHF.

This CDR3 is CASSPGHLRNNEQFF. The CDR3 DNA sequence: TGCGCCAGCAGCCCCGGACACCTACGAAACAATGAGCAGTTCTTC. V and J are TRBV5-1 and TRBJ2-1; D is possibly TRBD1 (5 bases). The V end lost 4 bases, the J end lost 5 bases, and 16 bases lay between the germline ends. The CDR3 totals 15 residues. Germline CDR1 and CDR2: SGHRS and YFSETQ.

Note on this clone: The junction differs from germline at one of its ends, possibly a read error. The chain employs TRBV5-4 and TRBJ2-2; the match to TRBD1 covers 9 bases. CDR1 and CDR2 from the germline V gene are SGHNT and YYREEE (reference sequence). The CDR3 consists of 15 residues. DNA of the CDR3: TGTGCCAGCAGGTTGGACAGGGGTAACACCGGGGAGCTGTTTTTT. Encoded protein: CASRLDRGNTGELFF.